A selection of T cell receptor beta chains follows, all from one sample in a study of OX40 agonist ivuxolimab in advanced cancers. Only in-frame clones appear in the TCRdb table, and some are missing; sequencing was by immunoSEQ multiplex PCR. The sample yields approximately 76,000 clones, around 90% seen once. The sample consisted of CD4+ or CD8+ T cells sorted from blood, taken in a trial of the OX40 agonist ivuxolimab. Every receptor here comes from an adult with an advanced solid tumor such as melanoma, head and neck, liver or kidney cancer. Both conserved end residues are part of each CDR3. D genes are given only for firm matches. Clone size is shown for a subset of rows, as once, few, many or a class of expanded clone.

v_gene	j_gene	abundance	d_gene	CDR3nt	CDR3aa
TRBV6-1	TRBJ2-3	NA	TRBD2	TGTGCCAGCCCCGGGGGGGTTCCAGATACGCAGTATTTT	CASPGGVPDTQYF
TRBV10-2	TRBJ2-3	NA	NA	TGCGCCAGCAGCCCAGATCCCGGGACCCATACGCAGTATTTT	CASSPDPGTHTQYF
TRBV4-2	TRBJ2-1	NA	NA	TGTGCCAGCAGCCAAGGGAGGGGTGGCTACAATGAGCAGTTCTTC	CASSQGRGGYNEQFF
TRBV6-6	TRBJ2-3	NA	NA	TGTGCCAGCAGTTTGTATTCAGATACGCAGTATTTT	CASSLYSDTQYF
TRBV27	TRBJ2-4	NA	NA	TGTGCCAGCAGTTTTCGGGCGGTGGTTCCAGCGGTGGCGGACATTCAGTACTTC	CASSFRAVVPAVADIQYF
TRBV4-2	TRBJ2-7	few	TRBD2	TGTGCCAGCAGCCAAACTAGCGGGGGGGCCTACGAGCAGTACTTC	CASSQTSGGAYEQYF
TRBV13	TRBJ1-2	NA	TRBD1	TGTGCCAGCAGCTTAGCCGGGTGGGACAGGGGGATCCAACAGGGCTACACCTTC	CASSLAGWDRGIQQGYTF
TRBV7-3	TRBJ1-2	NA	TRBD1	TGTGCCAGCAGCCTAGCCGGGACAGGGGGTGGCTATGGCTACACCTTC	CASSLAGTGGGYGYTF
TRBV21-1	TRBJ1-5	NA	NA	TGTGCCAGCAGCGAGGAGGGGGCGGATCAGCCCCAGCATTTT	CASSEEGADQPQHF
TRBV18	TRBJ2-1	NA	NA	TGTGCCAGCTCACCAGAAGGGCCCAATGAGCAGTTCTTC	CASSPEGPNEQFF
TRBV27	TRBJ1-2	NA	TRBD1	TGTGCCAGCCGGACAGGGACAGGGGGCTACACCTTC	CASRTGTGGYTF
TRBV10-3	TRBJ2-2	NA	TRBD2	TGTGCCATCAGTGGGGGATATAGCGGGGCGAACACCGGGGAGCTGTTTTTT	CAISGGYSGANTGELFF
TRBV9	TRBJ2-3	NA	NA	TGTGCCAGCAGCGCCGGGGGCGCCGTCGCAGATACGCAGTATTTT	CASSAGGAVADTQYF
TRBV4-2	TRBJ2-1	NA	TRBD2	TGTGCCAGCAGCCAGCCCGGACTAGCGGGGGGGCCCTACAATGAGCAGTTCTTC	CASSQPGLAGGPYNEQFF
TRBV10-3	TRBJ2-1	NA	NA	TGTGCCATCAGCTTTACAGGGTTAGGCAATGAGCAGTTCTTC	CAISFTGLGNEQFF
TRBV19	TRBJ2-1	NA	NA	TGTGCCAGTACCTCGGGACGGAGAAATGAGCAGTTCTTC	CASTSGRRNEQFF